Listed here are 2 T cell receptor beta chains from one sample, sequenced in a study of yellow fever vaccine responses in identical twins. TCRdb processed the RT-PCR reads anew with MiXCR; each CDR3 protein has one entry. The sample records about 18,000 distinct CDR3 sequences, 60% to 70% being singletons. Sequencing was performed on T cells from blood (PBMCs), unsorted or a sorted subset (not recorded which), taken before or after yellow fever vaccination (not recorded which). The receptor source for this set is a woman between 18 and 30 years old who received the yellow fever vaccine.

The chain has TRBV7-6 and TRBJ2-3; 11 nucleotides match TRBD1. With V trimmed by 3 bases and J by 4 bases, 3 bases remained unmatched. This CDR3 has 15 residues. Germline-derived CDR1 and CDR2 are SGHVS and FNYEAQ. The CDR3 coding sequence is TGTGCCAGCAGCTTTTCGGGACAGGGGGCAGATACGCAGTATTTT. It codes for CASSFSGQGADTQYF.

The chain couples TRBV11-3 to TRBJ1-3; D not certain. CDR1 and CDR2 (germline): SGHNT, YENEEA. The CDR3 consists of 17 residues. V gave up 1 base and J gave up 7 bases, with 20 bases separating them. CDR3 nucleotide sequence: TGTGCCAGCAGCTTAGGGCCGGGGTCCTCGCTTCGGAACACCATATATTTT. Amino acid sequence: CASSLGPGSSLRNTIYF.